This T cell receptor (beta chain) was recovered during a study of control samples from healthy donors and cancer patients. The method was immunoSEQ multiplex PCR; TCRdb's version includes in-frame clones alone and lacks a portion of them. This sample has over 150,000 clones; around 90% occur once, and the top ten carry 1.4%. Sequenced material: blood. The clonotype was recovered from a man younger than 45 in good health.

The CDR3 loop reads CASSLGAGPATNQPQHF. In DNA, the CDR3 is TGTGCCAGCAGTTTAGGGGCAGGGCCAGCGACCAATCAGCCCCAGCATTTT. This chain joins TRBV28 and TRBJ1-5, with D maybe TRBD1 (5 bases). The CDR3 extends over 17 amino acids. The germline CDR1 and CDR2 sequences are MDHEN and SYDVKM. With 2 bases removed from V and 3 bases from J, the gap between germline ends came to 17 bases. Based on the CDR3 plus reference TRBV28 and TRBJ1-5, the full variable domain is DVKVTQSSRYLVKRTGEKVFLECVQDMDHENMFWYRQDPGLGLRLIYFSYDVKMKEKGDIPEGYSVSREKKERFSLILESASTNQTSMYLCASSLGAGPATNQPQHFGDGTRLSIL.